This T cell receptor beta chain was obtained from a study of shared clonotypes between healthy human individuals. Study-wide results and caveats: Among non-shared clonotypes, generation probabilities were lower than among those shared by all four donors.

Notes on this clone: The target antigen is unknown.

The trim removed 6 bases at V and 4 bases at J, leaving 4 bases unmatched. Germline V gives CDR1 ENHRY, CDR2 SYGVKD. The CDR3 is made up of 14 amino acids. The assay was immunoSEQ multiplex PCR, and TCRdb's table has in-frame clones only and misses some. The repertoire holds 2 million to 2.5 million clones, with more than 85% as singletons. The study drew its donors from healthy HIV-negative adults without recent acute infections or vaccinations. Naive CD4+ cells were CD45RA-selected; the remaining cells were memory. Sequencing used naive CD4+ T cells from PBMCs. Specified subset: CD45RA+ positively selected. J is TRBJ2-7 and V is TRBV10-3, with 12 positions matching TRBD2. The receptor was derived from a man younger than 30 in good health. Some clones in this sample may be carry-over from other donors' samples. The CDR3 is CAISWTSGEYEQYF. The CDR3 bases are TGTGCCATCAGCTGGACTAGCGGGGAGTACGAGCAGTACTTC.